Listed here is a single TCR beta chain. Its antigen is not identified. This record belongs to a study of radiotherapy plus CTLA-4 blockade in lung cancer. The overall study: Among patients, roughly 17% showed objective responses, and 30% to 35% had disease control.

With 3 bases removed from V and 5 bases from J, the gap between germline ends came to 10 bases. From germline, CDR1 is MGHDK and CDR2 SYGVNS. The length of the CDR3 is 13 residues. Notes on the study in general: Following radiotherapy plus ipilimumab, tumor-derived TCR clones expanded in the blood.

Method: immunoSEQ multiplex PCR; TCRdb's copy keeps in-frame clones and lacks some. This table has more than 25,000 clones, under 80% appearing once. CTLA-4 blockade using ipilimumab, together with focal radiation, was received by patients with chemo-refractory metastatic non-small-cell lung cancer. The V and J genes are TRBV25-1 and TRBJ1-1; no reliable D call. The sequences come from peripheral blood, collected from a patient treated with radiotherapy plus ipilimumab. This clonotype was sampled from a human donor with non-small cell lung cancer who had stable disease on radiotherapy plus ipilimumab. CDR3 sequence (DNA): TGTGCCAGCAGTGATCACCCCGCGACTGAAGCTTTCTTT. It is translated as CASSDHPATEAFF.